This T cell receptor beta chain is from a study of response to subunit inactivated influenza vaccine. TCRdb re-called the RT-PCR reads through MiXCR, storing one row per CDR3 protein. The sample lists 500,000 or so distinct CDR3 sequences, 16% occurring once. General study results and limits: Seasonal influenza vaccination, on each occasion, was suggested by the authors to recruit few new T cells.

This clonotype occurred many times. What it binds is unknown. The receptor was derived from a man between 45 and 75 years old who received an inactivated influenza vaccine. The sequencing here drew on CD4+ T cells sorted from PBMCs, taken roughly 24 months after vaccination.

The CDR3 reads CASSQRQGSTEAFF. For the CDR3, the DNA is TGTGCCAGCAGCCAACGACAGGGGAGCACTGAAGCTTTCTTT. The V and J genes are TRBV3-1 and TRBJ1-1; 8 bases are a match to TRBD1. Trimming at V came to 2 bases and at J to 4 bases, leaving 3 bases not matched to a gene. CDR3 length equals 14 residues. Germline V gene data show CDR1 as LGHDT and CDR2 as YNNKEL (reference sequence).